This T cell receptor (beta chain) was retrieved from a study of blood T cells in healthy people across ages. The CDR3 sequence is 15 residues long. V was clipped by 3 bases and J by 0 bases, with 11 bases between them. Per germline, CDR1 MDHEN and CDR2 SYDVKM. Next came a second PCR, run for about 7 to 12 cycles, which used a sample-barcoded 5' primer along with a J-beta primer mix. Via MiXCR, TCRdb re-called the 5' RACE reads, giving one row per CDR3 protein. The sample holds hundreds of thousands of distinct CDR3 sequences, 58% seen once. This chain links TRBV28 with TRBJ1-2; D is perhaps TRBD1 (5 bases). Sequencing input: blood. This TCR came from a young man in good health. The CDR3 loop is CASSLWGGTNYGYTF. CDR3 nucleotide sequence: TGTGCCAGCAGTTTGTGGGGGGGAACTAACTATGGCTACACCTTC.